These 21 T cell receptor beta chains originate from one sample sequenced in a study of human T cells and chemical hapten exposure. TCRdb itself ran the RACE reads through MiXCR, one entry per CDR3 protein. The table has almost 35,000 distinct CDR3 sequences, under 13% seen once. Regarding time point: pre-sensitization, week 0. Treatment meaning: therapeutic diphenylcyclopropenone sensitization with weekly scalp DPC. Unfractionated whole blood yielded total RNA. This specimen consisted of whole blood, obtained in connection with sensitization to the hapten diphenylcyclopropenone (DPC). The receptors were gathered from a middle-aged man with alopecia areata. Some clones in this sample may be carry-over from other donors' samples.

This clonotype was seen repeatedly, ten times or more. The chain recombines TRBV27 with TRBJ2-1; possible D gene TRBD2, 5 bases. The V end lost 3 bases, the J end lost 0 bases, and 9 bases lay between the germline ends. CDR3 length: 15 residues. The germline gives CDR1 MNHEY, CDR2 SMNVEV (reference sequence). The CDR3 coding sequence is TGTGCCAGCAGTTTCGAGGGTAGCTCCTACAATGAGCAGTTCTTC. Its protein product is CASSFEGSSYNEQFF.

This clonotype was seen many times. The genes are TRBV10-3 and TRBJ2-7, with D tentatively TRBD1 or TRBD2 (5 bases each). The ends were cut back, 6 bases at V and 3 bases at J, with 12 bases in the middle. CDR1 ENHRY and CDR2 SYGVKD come from the germline V gene. CDR3 size: 13 residues. CDR3 DNA: TGTGCCATCAGAGGGGACCTGGACTACGAGCAGTACTTC. This translates into CAIRGDLDYEQYF.

This clonotype was found a few times. The V and J genes are TRBV20-1 and TRBJ1-6; D gene ambiguous. V lost 4 bases to trimming and J lost 6 bases, with 16 bases between them. Germline lookup yields CDR1 DFQATT and CDR2 SNEGSKA (reference sequence). CDR3 length equals 15 residues. Here the CDR3 DNA reads TGCAGTGCTATTCAAGAGCGGACGACTAATTCACCCCTCCACTTT. Amino acids: CSAIQERTTNSPLHF.

In its sample, this clonotype was seen many times. V and J are TRBV9 and TRBJ1-1; weak D call: TRBD1 (5 bases). Germline-derived CDR1 and CDR2 are SGDLS and YYNGEE. The CDR3 covers 13 residues. The V end lost 4 bases, the J end lost 1 base, and 8 bases lay between the germline ends. The CDR3: CASSLGQNTEAFF. In DNA, the CDR3 is TGTGCCAGCAGCCTAGGACAGAACACTGAAGCTTTCTTT.

This clonotype was seen many times. The chain uses TRBV28 and TRBJ2-7; a weak D match, TRBD2 (5 bases). The CDR3 sequence is 13 residues long. Trimming cost V 10 bases and J 0 bases, with 13 bases left between them. Germline-derived CDR1 and CDR2 are MDHEN and SYDVKM. CDR3 amino acids: CANPPGSSYEQYF. DNA for the CDR3: TGTGCCAACCCCCCGGGGAGCTCCTACGAGCAGTACTTC.

This clonotype showed up many times. The chain employs TRBV10-2 and TRBJ2-1, with TRBD2 as a possible D gene (6 bases). Germline assignment: CDR1 WSHSY and CDR2 SAAADI. This CDR3 region has 14 residues. Trimming cost V 2 bases and J 9 bases, with 14 bases left between them. The CDR3 sequence is CASSEAGLSFEQFF. CDR3 bases: TGCGCCAGCAGTGAGGCTGGACTATCATTTGAGCAGTTCTTC.

The chain uses TRBV27 and TRBJ2-7, with 11 bases that match TRBD2. This CDR3 is built from 15 residues. Germline values: CDR1 MNHEY, CDR2 SMNVEV (reference sequence). The V and J ends lost 6 bases and 3 bases, in that order; junction bases with no gene match: 7. The CDR3 protein is CASRSKGLAVYEQYF. CDR3 bases: TGTGCCAGCAGATCCAAGGGACTAGCGGTCTACGAGCAGTACTTC.

The V call is TRBV29-1, the J call TRBJ2-6, with unresolved D. Germline CDR1 and CDR2: SQVTM and ANQGSEA. V was cut by 2 bases and J by 0 bases, with 11 bases left in between. This CDR3 spans 16 amino acids. CDR3 loop: CSVERIYSSGANVLTF. Written as DNA, the CDR3 is TGCAGCGTTGAAAGGATTTATAGCTCTGGGGCCAACGTCCTGACTTTC.

A word on this clonotype: Germline is not matched at one junction end, which may reflect a read error. This chain uses TRBV29-1 with TRBJ2-1; D is tentatively TRBD1 or TRBD2 (5 bases each). The CDR3 is made up of 11 amino acids. Germline V gene sequence: CDR1 SQVTM, CDR2 ANQGSEA. CDR3 in amino acids: CSGDVLNGQFF. DNA for the CDR3: TGCAGCGGGGACGTTTTAAATGGGCAGTTCTTC.

The sample holds many counts of this clonotype. The chain links TRBV11-3 to TRBJ2-1; TRBD2 aligns across 7 bases. The V gene's germline CDR1 is SGHNT and CDR2 YENEEA. This CDR3 spans 16 amino acids. V lost 1 base, J lost 1 base, and 4 bases stayed unmatched. CDR3 sequence reads: CASSLVSSGSYNEQFF. DNA for the CDR3: TGTGCCAGCAGCTTAGTATCTAGCGGATCCTACAATGAGCAGTTCTTC.

In this sample, this clonotype turned up many times. The chain combines TRBV12-3 or TRBV12-4 with TRBJ2-1; 8 bases line up with TRBD2. V shed 7 bases, J shed 6 bases, and the junction held 5 bases outside the gene matches. The CDR3 sequence is 13 residues long. CDR3 protein: CASTGAGGNEQFF. The DNA for the CDR3 is TGTGCCAGCACGGGGGCGGGAGGCAATGAGCAGTTCTTC.

This clonotype occurred a few times. V and J are TRBV6-2 or TRBV6-3 and TRBJ1-1; D is unclear. The CDR3 totals 10 residues. Trimming removed 8 bases at V and 2 bases at J, with 3 bases between. Germline CDR1 is MNHEY and CDR2 is SVGEGT. The CDR3 spells CASRNTEAFF. The CDR3 DNA sequence: TGTGCCAGCCGTAACACTGAAGCTTTCTTT.

This clonotype came up many times. The V call is TRBV10-3, the J call TRBJ1-2, with D possibly being TRBD1 (5 bases). CDR1 is ENHRY, CDR2 SYGVKD, per germline. This CDR3 comprises 13 residues. V was cut by 6 bases and J by 4 bases, with 12 bases left in between. CDR3 nucleotide sequence: TGTGCCATCAGGTTACAGGAAATCTATGGCTACACCTTC. Residues: CAIRLQEIYGYTF.

At least ten counts were recorded for this clonotype. The chain has TRBV6-7 and TRBJ2-1, with a tentative D call TRBD2 (5 bases). TRBV6-7 is an open reading frame, and its role is uncertain. V was clipped by 0 bases and J by 2 bases, with 26 bases between them. The CDR3 is made up of 21 amino acids. The CDR3 here is CASSYSPKVAHKPRAYNEQFF. CDR3 DNA: TGTGCCAGCAGTTACTCTCCTAAGGTAGCGCATAAACCTCGGGCCTACAATGAGCAGTTCTTC.

V is TRBV29-1 and J is TRBJ1-2; D call uncertain. Germline assignment: CDR1 SQVTM and CDR2 ANQGSEA. The V end was cut by 4 bases, the J end by 12 bases, with 18 bases between. The CDR3 spans 12 residues. The CDR3 DNA reads TGCAGCGTTGCCCAACCCCGGGAACCTAACACCTTC. This gives the protein CSVAQPREPNTF. Combining the CDR3 with reference TRBV29-1 and TRBJ1-2 gives the whole variable domain SAVISQKPSRDICQRGTSLTIQCQVDSQVTMMFWYRQQPGQSLTLIATANQGSEATYESGFVIDKFPISRPNLTFSTLTVSNMSPEDSSIYLCSVAQPREPNTFGSGTRLTVV.

This clonotype is judged medium-sized (0.01 to 0.1%). The chain recombines TRBV5-1 with TRBJ2-4, with D tentatively TRBD1 (6 bases). V shed 0 bases and J shed 7 bases, with 11 bases lying between them. CDR3 size: 14 residues. Looked up from germline, CDR1 is SGHRS and CDR2 is YFSETQ. CDR3 coding DNA: TGCGCCAGCAGCTTGGCCCCAGGGGCCAACATTCAGTACTTC. Translation: CASSLAPGANIQYF. The full variable domain, rest sourced from reference TRBV5-1 and TRBJ2-4, is KAGVTQTPRYLIKTRGQQVTLSCSPISGHRSVSWYQQTPGQGLQFLFEYFSETQRNKGNFPGRFSGRQFSNSRSEMNVSTLELGDSALYLCASSLAPGANIQYFGAGTRLSVL.

This clonotype was seen only once. The chain combines TRBV29-1 with TRBJ2-4; D gene uncertain. Trimming shortened V by 4 bases and J by 0 bases, and 10 bases separated the two germline ends. The CDR3 is made up of 14 amino acids. Germline assignment: CDR1 SQVTM and CDR2 ANQGSEA. The chain's CDR3 is CSVVEGLAKNIQYF. The CDR3, as DNA: TGCAGCGTTGTGGAAGGCCTAGCCAAAAACATTCAGTACTTC.

This clonotype occurred a few times. The genes are TRBV6-4 and TRBJ1-1; the match to TRBD1 covers 7 bases. The CDR3 contains 14 residues. After removal of 7 bases from V and 4 bases from J, the junction contained 9 bases not matched to a gene. Per the germline V gene, CDR1 is MRHNA and CDR2 is SNTAGT. CDR3 bases: TGTGCCAGCAAACATGAACAGGGGTCCACTGAAGCTTTCTTT. This translates into CASKHEQGSTEAFF.

This clonotype was found many times. V usage is TRBV7-8 and J usage is TRBJ2-7; the match to TRBD2 covers 14 bases. After removal of 5 bases from V and 3 bases from J, the junction contained 9 bases not matched to a gene. Germline CDR1 reads SGHVS; CDR2 reads FQNEAQ. This CDR3 has 17 residues. The CDR3 DNA reads TGTGCCAGCAGCCCACCAAGCGGGACTAGCGGGAGCTACGAGCAGTACTTC. The encoded protein is CASSPPSGTSGSYEQYF.

There are many counts of this clonotype. The chain joins TRBV20-1 to TRBJ2-7; 7 bases line up with TRBD1. The germline CDR1 and CDR2 sequences are DFQATT and SNEGSKA (reference sequence). CDR3 length: 14 amino acids. The J segment lost 6 bases and the V segment lost 1 base, leaving 9 bases of the junction unmatched. In nucleotides, the CDR3 is TGCAGTGCTAGAGTTGGGACAGCCATAATCGAGCAGTACTTC. Its protein product is CSARVGTAIIEQYF.

This clonotype was counted many times. The chain recombines TRBV6-5 with TRBJ2-3, with 8 bases identical to TRBD2. In germline, CDR1 is MNHEY, CDR2 SVGAGI. V shed 6 bases and J 3 bases; nucleotides not matched to a gene: 8. The CDR3 is 15 residues long. The CDR3 sequence is CASSPRTSPTDTQYF. The CDR3, as DNA: TGTGCCAGCAGCCCCAGGACTAGCCCTACAGATACGCAGTATTTT.